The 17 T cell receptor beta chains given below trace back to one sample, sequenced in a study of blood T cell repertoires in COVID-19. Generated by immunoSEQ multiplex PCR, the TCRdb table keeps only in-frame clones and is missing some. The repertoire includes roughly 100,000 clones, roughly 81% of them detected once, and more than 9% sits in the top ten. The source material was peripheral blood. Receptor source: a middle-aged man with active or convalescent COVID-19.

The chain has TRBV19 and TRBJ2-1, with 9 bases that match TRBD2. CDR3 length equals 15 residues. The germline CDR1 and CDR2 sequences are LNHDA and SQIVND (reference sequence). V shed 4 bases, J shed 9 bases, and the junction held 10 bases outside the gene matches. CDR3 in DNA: TGTGCCAGTAGTAACCAGCGGGGGGTGGGCGGTGAGCAGTTCTTC. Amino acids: CASSNQRGVGGEQFF.

The CDR3 DNA sequence: TGTGCCAGCACGGACACGGCAAGGAACTATGGCTACACCTTC. Encoded protein: CASTDTARNYGYTF. The chain uses TRBV6-5 and TRBJ1-2; D possibly corresponds to TRBD1 (5 bases). Germline CDR1 is MNHEY and CDR2 is SVGAGI. V lost 7 bases, J lost 2 bases, and 14 bases lay in between. This CDR3 spans 14 amino acids.

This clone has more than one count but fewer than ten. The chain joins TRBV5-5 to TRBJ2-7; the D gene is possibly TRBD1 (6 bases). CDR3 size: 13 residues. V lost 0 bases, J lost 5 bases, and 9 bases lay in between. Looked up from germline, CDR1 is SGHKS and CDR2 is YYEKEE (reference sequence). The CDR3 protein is CASSLEGVHEQYF. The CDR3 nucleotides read TGTGCCAGCAGCTTGGAGGGGGTCCACGAGCAGTACTTC.

This chain's CDR3 is CAISEPGTGSGYEQYF. DNA of the CDR3: TGTGCCATCAGTGAGCCGGGGACAGGGTCTGGGTACGAGCAGTACTTC. The chain carries TRBV10-3 and TRBJ2-7; 9 bases align to TRBD1. Germline V gene lookup returns CDR1 ENHRY and CDR2 SYGVKD. The J segment lost 4 bases and the V segment lost 2 bases, leaving 9 bases of the junction unmatched. The CDR3 is 16 amino acids.

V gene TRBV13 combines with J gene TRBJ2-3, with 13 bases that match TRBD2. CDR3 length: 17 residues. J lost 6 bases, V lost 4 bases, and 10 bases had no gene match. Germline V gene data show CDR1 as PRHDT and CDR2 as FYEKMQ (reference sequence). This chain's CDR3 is CASSWRGLAGMEDTQYF. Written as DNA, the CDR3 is TGTGCCAGCAGCTGGCGGGGACTAGCGGGGATGGAGGATACGCAGTATTTT.

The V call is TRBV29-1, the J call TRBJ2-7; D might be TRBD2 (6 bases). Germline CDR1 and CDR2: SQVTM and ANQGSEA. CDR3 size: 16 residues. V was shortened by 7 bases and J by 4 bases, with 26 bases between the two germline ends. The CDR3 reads CSASREVMGIAYEQYF. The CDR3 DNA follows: TGCAGCGCCTCCAGGGAGGTTATGGGGATTGCTTACGAGCAGTACTTC.

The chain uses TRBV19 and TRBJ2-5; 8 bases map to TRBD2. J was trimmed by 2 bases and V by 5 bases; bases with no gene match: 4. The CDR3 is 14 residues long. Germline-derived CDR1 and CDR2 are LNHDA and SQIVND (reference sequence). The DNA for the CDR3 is TGTGCCAGTAGTTTTACTAGCGGACAAGAGACCCAGTACTTC. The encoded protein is CASSFTSGQETQYF. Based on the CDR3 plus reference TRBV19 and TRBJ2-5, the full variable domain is DGGITQSPKYLFRKEGQNVTLSCEQNLNHDAMYWYRQDPGQGLRLIYYSQIVNDFQKGDIAEGYSVSREKKESFPLTVTSAQKNPTAFYLCASSFTSGQETQYFGPGTRLLVL.

CDR3 DNA sequence: TGTGCCAGCAGCCAACAGGGGCTCTATGGCTACACCTTC. It yields the protein CASSQQGLYGYTF. V is TRBV7-2 and J is TRBJ1-2, with 7 positions matching TRBD1. The CDR3 loop spans 13 amino acids. Losses at the gene ends were 5 bases for V and 4 bases for J; bases not matched to a gene: 4. The V gene's germline CDR1 is SGHTA and CDR2 FQGNSA.

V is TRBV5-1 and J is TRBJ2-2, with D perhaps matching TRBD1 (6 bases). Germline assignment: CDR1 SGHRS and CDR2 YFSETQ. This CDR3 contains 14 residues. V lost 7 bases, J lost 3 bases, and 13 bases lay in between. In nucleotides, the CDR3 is TGCGCCAGCGGTGCAGGGGCTGACACCGGGGAGCTGTTTTTT. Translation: CASGAGADTGELFF.

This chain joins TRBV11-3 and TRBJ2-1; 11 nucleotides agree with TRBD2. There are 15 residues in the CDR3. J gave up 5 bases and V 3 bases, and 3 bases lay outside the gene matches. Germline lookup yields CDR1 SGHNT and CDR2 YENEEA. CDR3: CASSFSGGAHNEQFF. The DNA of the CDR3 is TGTGCCAGCAGCTTTAGCGGGGGGGCCCACAATGAGCAGTTCTTC.

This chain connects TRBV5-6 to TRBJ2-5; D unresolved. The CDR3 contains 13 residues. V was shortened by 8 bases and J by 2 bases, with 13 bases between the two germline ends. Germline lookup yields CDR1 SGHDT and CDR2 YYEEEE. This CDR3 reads CASYSPDQETQYF. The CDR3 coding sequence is TGTGCCAGTTATAGCCCAGATCAAGAGACCCAGTACTTC.

This chain's CDR3 is CASSPEAEQYF. CDR3 coding DNA: TGTGCCAGCTCACCCGAGGCCGAGCAGTACTTC. The rearrangement uses TRBV18 and TRBJ2-7, with no clear D. Germline values: CDR1 KGHSH, CDR2 LQKENI. Trimming removed 3 bases from V and 6 bases from J, with 6 bases in between. The CDR3 contains 11 residues. Looking up the rest from reference TRBV18 and TRBJ2-7 gives the full variable domain: NAGVMQNPRHLVRRRGQEARLRCSPMKGHSHVYWYRQLPEEGLKFMVYLQKENIIDESGMPKERFSAEFPKEGPSILRIQQVVRGDSAAYFCASSPEAEQYFGPGTRLTVT.

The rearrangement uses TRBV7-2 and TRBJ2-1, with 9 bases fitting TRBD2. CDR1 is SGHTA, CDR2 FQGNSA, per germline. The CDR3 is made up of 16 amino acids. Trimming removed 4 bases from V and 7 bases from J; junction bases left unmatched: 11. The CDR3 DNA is TGTGCCAGCAGCTCCGTAGGGGGCGGGGGGGCGAATGAGCAGTTCTTC. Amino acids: CASSSVGGGGANEQFF.

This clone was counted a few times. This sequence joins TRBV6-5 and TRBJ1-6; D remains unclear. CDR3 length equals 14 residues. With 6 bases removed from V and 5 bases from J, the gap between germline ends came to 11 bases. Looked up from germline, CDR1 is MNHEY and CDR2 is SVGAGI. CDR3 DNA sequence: TGTGCCAGCAGGGGGAGTATGAATAATTCACCCCTCCACTTT. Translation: CASRGSMNNSPLHF.

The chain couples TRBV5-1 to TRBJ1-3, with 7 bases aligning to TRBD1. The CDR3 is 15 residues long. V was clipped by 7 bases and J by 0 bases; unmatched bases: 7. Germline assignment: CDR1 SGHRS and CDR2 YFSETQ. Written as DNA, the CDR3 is TGCGCCAGCCGCGCGGAGGGGGCCTCTGGAAACACCATATATTTT. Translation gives CASRAEGASGNTIYF.

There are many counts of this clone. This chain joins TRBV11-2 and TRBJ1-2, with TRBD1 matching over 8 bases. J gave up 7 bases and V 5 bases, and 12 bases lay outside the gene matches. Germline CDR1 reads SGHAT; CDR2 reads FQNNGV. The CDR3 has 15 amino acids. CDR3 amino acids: CASSRQGQRTAGYTF. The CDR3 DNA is TGTGCCAGCAGCCGACAGGGGCAGAGGACAGCTGGCTACACCTTC.

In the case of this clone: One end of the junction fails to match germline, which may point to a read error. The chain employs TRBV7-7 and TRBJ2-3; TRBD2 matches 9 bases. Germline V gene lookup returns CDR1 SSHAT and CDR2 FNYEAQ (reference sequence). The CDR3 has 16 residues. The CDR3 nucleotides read TGTGCTAGCAGCAGGGGCGGGGGGGCCGTTGCAGATACGCAGTATTTT. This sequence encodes CASSRGGGAVADTQYF. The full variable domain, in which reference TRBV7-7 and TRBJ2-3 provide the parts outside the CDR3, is GAGVSQSPRYKVTKRGQDVTLRCDPISSHATLYWYQQALGQGPEFLTYFNYEAQPDKSGLPSDRFSAERPEGSISTLTIQRTEQRDSAMYRCASSRGGGAVADTQYFGPGTRLTVL.